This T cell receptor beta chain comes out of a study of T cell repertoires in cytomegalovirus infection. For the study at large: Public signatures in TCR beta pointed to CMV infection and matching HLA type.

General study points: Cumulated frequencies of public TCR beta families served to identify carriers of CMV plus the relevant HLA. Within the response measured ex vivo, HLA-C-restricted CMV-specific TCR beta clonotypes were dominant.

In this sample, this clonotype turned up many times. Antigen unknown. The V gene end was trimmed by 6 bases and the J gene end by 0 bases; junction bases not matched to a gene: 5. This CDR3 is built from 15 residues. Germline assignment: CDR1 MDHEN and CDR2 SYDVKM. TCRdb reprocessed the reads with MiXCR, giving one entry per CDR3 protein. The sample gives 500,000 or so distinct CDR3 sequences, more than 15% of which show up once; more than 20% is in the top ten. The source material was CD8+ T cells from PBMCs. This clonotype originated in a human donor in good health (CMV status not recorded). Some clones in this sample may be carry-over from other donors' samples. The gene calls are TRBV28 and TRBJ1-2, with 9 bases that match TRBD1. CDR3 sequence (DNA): TGTGCCAGCAGCTCGGGACAGGGAGCTAACTATGGCTACACCTTC. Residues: CASSSGQGANYGYTF.